The clone carrying this T cell receptor beta chain was detected many times. Deletions cut 3 bases from V and 5 bases from J, with 16 bases between. The CDR3 is 14 amino acids. Germline CDR1 SQVTM, CDR2 ANQGSEA. The sample comes from a study of Graves' ophthalmopathy and Graves' hyperthyroidism. RNA served as the template for amplifying TCR beta CDR3 regions. RT-PCR was first run with HTBI primers, then multiplex PCR in a second round. TCRdb independently ran MiXCR on the multiplex PCR reads; one entry per CDR3 protein. The table includes under 250,000 distinct CDR3 sequences, roughly 21% detected once.

The sequencing sample was made of peripheral blood. The TCR was taken from a woman between 50 and 59 years old with Graves' ophthalmopathy. The genes are TRBV29-1 and TRBJ2-5, with a tentative D call TRBD2 (6 bases). In DNA form, the CDR3 reads TGCAGCGTTGACGGTGGGAGGCCGGGGGAGACCCAGTACTTC. It codes for CSVDGGRPGETQYF.